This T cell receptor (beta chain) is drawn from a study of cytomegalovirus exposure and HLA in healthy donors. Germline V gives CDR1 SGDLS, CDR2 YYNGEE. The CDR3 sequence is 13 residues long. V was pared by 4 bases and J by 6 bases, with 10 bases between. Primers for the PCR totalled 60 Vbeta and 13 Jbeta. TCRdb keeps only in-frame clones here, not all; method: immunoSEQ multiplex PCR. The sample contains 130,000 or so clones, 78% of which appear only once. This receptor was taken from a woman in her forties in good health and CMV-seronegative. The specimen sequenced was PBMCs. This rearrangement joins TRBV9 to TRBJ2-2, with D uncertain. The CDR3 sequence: CASSFRSPGELFF. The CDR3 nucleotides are TGTGCCAGCAGCTTCCGGTCCCCCGGGGAGCTGTTTTTT.